This record concerns one TCR beta chain sequence. Its antigen remains unidentified. The conserved phenylalanine or tryptophan normally closing the CDR3 is absent here, so this likely arose from a read error. The DNA is left out, because the CDR3 cannot be placed on it with certainty; the CDR3 is given as TCRdb lists it. Germline-derived CDR1 and CDR2 are SGHDN and FVKESK. The CDR3 is 9 amino acids in total, end residues counted. The sample is drawn from a study of radiation and T cells in renal cell carcinoma. Findings and caveats of the study: No pretreatment tumor biopsies were available for baseline clonotypes.

Clones were read by immunoSEQ multiplex PCR, and TCRdb kept only the in-frame ones, dropping some. The table shows 90,000 to 100,000 clones, with 80% to 90% occurring only once. Time point denoted: blood 4 weeks post-SBRT, at nephrectomy. Treatment in this sample: 15 Gy SBRT to primary tumor, nephrectomy 4 weeks later. Nephrectomy followed 15 Gy stereotactic body radiation by 4 weeks. The sample consisted of blood, taken from a patient whose treatment included radiotherapy and nephrectomy. The J gene is TRBJ2-7, the V gene TRBV14. The receptor was derived from a man aged 55 to 69 with renal cell carcinoma. The CDR3 loop reads CASSPRRLD.